Listed below are T cell receptor beta chains from one sample, sequenced in a study of control samples from healthy donors and cancer patients. Profiled with immunoSEQ multiplex PCR; TCRdb holds only in-frame clones, not every one. The sample gives about 92,000 clones, roughly four fifths of which show up once; around 10% is in the top ten. Source material: blood. Every receptor here comes from a woman aged 55-75 years in good health. Each CDR3 is given with its conserved first and last residue. A D gene is named only where the DNA matches it firmly. The size of a clone is reported for some rows only, either as once, few or many, or as a class for expanded clones.

>TRBJ2-7|TRBV6-2/TRBV6-3|TRBD2|-
TGTGCCAGCAGTACCCTCCGGGACTACACCTACGAGCAGTACTTC
CASSTLRDYTYEQYF
>TRBJ2-7|TRBV5-1|-|-
TGCGCCAGCAGCCCCGGGGGCCGTTACGAGCAGTACTTC
CASSPGGRYEQYF
>TRBJ1-2|TRBV5-5|-|-
TGTGCCAGCAGCTTGGGGGCCGGGCCCGAGGGCTACACCTTC
CASSLGAGPEGYTF
>TRBJ2-2|TRBV27|TRBD1|-
TGTGCCAGCAGCCCGACAGGGTATTCTTCGAACACCGGGGAGCTGTTTTTT
CASSPTGYSSNTGELFF
>TRBJ1-5|TRBV9|-|-
TGTGCCAGCAGCCTCGTGGGGTTCGGGCAGCCCCAGCATTTT
CASSLVGFGQPQHF
>TRBJ2-3|TRBV20-1|-|-
TGCAGTGCTAGTTTAAAGGGGACGGGAGACTTCAGGTATACGCAGTATTTT
CSASLKGTGDFRYTQYF
>TRBJ2-1|TRBV24-1|TRBD2|-
TGTGCCACCGCGTTTCGGGCGGGAGGGAGGAATGAGCAGTTCTTC
CATAFRAGGRNEQFF
>TRBJ2-3|TRBV4-2|-|-
TGTGCCAGCAGCTCGGGACTCAACACAGATACGCAGTATTTT
CASSSGLNTDTQYF
>TRBJ1-1|TRBV2|-|-
TGTGCCATTCGACAGGCGCTGAACACTGAAGCTTTCTTT
CAIRQALNTEAFF
>TRBJ1-5|TRBV12-5|-|-
TGTGCTAGTGGTTTGGAGCCGGGTCAGCCCCAGCATTTT
CASGLEPGQPQHF
>TRBJ2-3|TRBV7-8|-|-
TGTGCCAGCAGCCCCACCCCGCCAGATACGCAGTATTTT
CASSPTPPDTQYF
>TRBJ2-7|TRBV9|-|-
TGTGCCAGCAGCCCCGAGGAGGGGGATCGCGAGCAGTACTTC
CASSPEEGDREQYF
>TRBJ1-5|TRBV18|-|once
TGTGCCAGCTCACCACAAAAGGGGTTTAATCAGCCCCAGCATTTT
CASSPQKGFNQPQHF
>TRBJ2-7|TRBV6-6|-|-
TGTGCCAGTAGCGGTAATGAGTACGAGCAGTACTTC
CASSGNEYEQYF
>TRBJ2-5|TRBV5-4|-|-
TGTGCCAGCAGGGGGGGCAACCAAGAGACCCAGTACTTC
CASRGGNQETQYF
>TRBJ2-5|TRBV18|TRBD2|-
TGTGCCAGCTCACTAGCGGGAGGGCCGGAGACCCAGTACTTC
CASSLAGGPETQYF
>TRBJ2-3|TRBV10-2|TRBD2|-
TGCGCCAGCAGACAACAACTAGCGGGAGTTACAGATACGCAGTATTTT
CASRQQLAGVTDTQYF
>TRBJ1-2|TRBV4-1|-|-
TGCGCCAGCAGCCAAGGAGAAGAAGGGTTTACTAATGGGGGGAGGGGCTATGGCTACACCTTC
CASSQGEEGFTNGGRGYGYTF
>TRBJ2-7|TRBV19|TRBD2|-
TGTGCCAGTGCGACGGACGGGGGGACCTACGAGCAGTACTTC
CASATDGGTYEQYF
>TRBJ1-2|TRBV5-3|TRBD1|-
TGTGCCAGAAGCTTGAACGGGACAGGGCGACCCAACTATGGCTACACCTTC
CARSLNGTGRPNYGYTF
>TRBJ1-1|TRBV19|-|-
TGTGCCAGTAGTCCAGGGACTCTGAACACTGAAGCTTTCTTT
CASSPGTLNTEAFF
>TRBJ2-2|TRBV7-2|-|-
TGTGCCAGCAGCTTAGGGGGCGCCCAAACCGGGGAGCTGTTTTTT
CASSLGGAQTGELFF
>TRBJ1-2|TRBV30|-|-
TGTGCCTTCCGGCTTGGTCACGGCTATGGCTACACCTTC
CAFRLGHGYGYTF
>TRBJ2-1|TRBV7-2|-|-
TGTGCCAGCAGCACCCGGGGAAATGAGCAGTTCTTC
CASSTRGNEQFF
>TRBJ2-3|TRBV5-1|TRBD2|-
TGCGCCAGCAGCTCTGGACTAGCGGGGTATACGCAGTATTTT
CASSSGLAGYTQYF
>TRBJ2-6|TRBV7-2|TRBD2|-
TGTGCCAGCAGCCCAACCACCGGGACTAGGTTATATGGGGCCAACGTCCTGACTTTC
CASSPTTGTRLYGANVLTF
>TRBJ2-3|TRBV19|-|-
TGTGCCAGTAGCGGAAGCTTTAATACGCAGTATTTT
CASSGSFNTQYF
>TRBJ2-3|TRBV5-1|-|-
TGCGCCAGCAGCCGTCAGCGGCTTAGCACAGATACGCAGTATTTT
CASSRQRLSTDTQYF
>TRBJ1-1|TRBV14|-|-
TGTGCCAGCAGCCCCCCGGGGAGGACGAACACTGAAGCTTTCTTT
CASSPPGRTNTEAFF
>TRBJ1-1|TRBV9|-|-
TGTGCCAGCAGCGTATCGACAGAGTCTAAAGCTTTCTTT
CASSVSTESKAFF
>TRBJ1-1|TRBV7-9|-|-
TGTGCCAGCAGCCAGTTTACCAGGGAGAACACTGAAGCTTTCTTT
CASSQFTRENTEAFF
>TRBJ1-4|TRBV19|TRBD1|-
TGTGCCAGTAGCCCACAGGGGCGGGAAAAACTGTTTTTT
CASSPQGREKLFF
>TRBJ1-1|TRBV5-6|-|-
TGTGCCAGCAGCCCCCGAGTCAACACTGAAGCTTTCTTT
CASSPRVNTEAFF
>TRBJ2-7|TRBV12-3/TRBV12-4|-|-
TGTGCCAGCAGTTTAGAACGGGGCTACGAGCAGTACTTC
CASSLERGYEQYF
>TRBJ1-2|TRBV28|-|once
TGTGCCAGCAGCGAATCGAACTATGGCTACACCTTC
CASSESNYGYTF
>TRBJ1-2|TRBV28|-|-
TGTGCCAGCAGTTCGGCAGCGACCGATGGCTACACCTTC
CASSSAATDGYTF
>TRBJ1-3|TRBV28|-|-
TGTGCCAGTAGAGGAGCTGGAAACACCATATATTTT
CASRGAGNTIYF
>TRBJ1-1|TRBV5-6|-|-
TGTGCCAGCAGCCCGACGGGACACCTAATGAACACTGAAGCTTTCTTT
CASSPTGHLMNTEAFF
>TRBJ1-4|TRBV18|-|once
TGTGCCAGCTCACCACCGAGGGGATCAACCAATGAAAAACTGTTTTTT
CASSPPRGSTNEKLFF
>TRBJ1-4|TRBV2|-|-
TGTGCCAGCACCACTCAGGGTCTAGGTGAAAAACTGTTTTTT
CASTTQGLGEKLFF
>TRBJ1-1|TRBV7-9|-|-
TGTGCCAGCAGCTTAGGACGGTGGTTTGAACCGAACACTGAAGCTTTCTTT
CASSLGRWFEPNTEAFF
>TRBJ1-5|TRBV19|-|-
TGTGCCAGTAGTTCAAGGAGTAGCAATCAGCCCCAGCATTTT
CASSSRSSNQPQHF
>TRBJ1-1|TRBV20-1|-|-
TGCAGTGCTAGTCAGGGGAGGAACACTGAAGCTTTCTTT
CSASQGRNTEAFF
>TRBJ2-2|TRBV11-2|TRBD2|-
TGTGCCAGCAGCTCGGGACTAGCGGGGGGGACTGGGGAGCTGTTTTTT
CASSSGLAGGTGELFF
>TRBJ2-3|TRBV28|TRBD2|-
TGTGCCAGCACCCCGGCTAGCGGGATATCAGATACGCAGTATTTT
CASTPASGISDTQYF
>TRBJ2-3|TRBV3-1/TRBV3-2|-|-
TGTGCCAGCAGCTCAAGCACAGATACGCAGTATTTT
CASSSSTDTQYF
>TRBJ1-4|TRBV11-3|-|few
TGTGCCAGCACCGTAAGGGGACACAATGCAACTAATGAAAAACTGTTTTTT
CASTVRGHNATNEKLFF
>TRBJ1-1|TRBV7-2|-|few
TGTGCCAGCAGCTTAGGGGCGAACACTGAAGCTTTCTTT
CASSLGANTEAFF
>TRBJ1-5|TRBV10-2|TRBD1|-
TGCGCCAGCAGCCGGGACAGGGGAAATCAGCCCCAGCATTTT
CASSRDRGNQPQHF
>TRBJ2-1|TRBV4-2|TRBD2|-
TGTGCCAGCAGCCAAGACTGGGCAGGACCGGGACTAGCGGACAATGAGCAGTTCTTC
CASSQDWAGPGLADNEQFF
>TRBJ1-1|TRBV18|-|once
TGTGCCAGCTCCCCGACAGGGAACACTGAAGCTTTCTTT
CASSPTGNTEAFF
>TRBJ1-1|TRBV10-3|-|-
TGTGCCATCAGCGCCACAGGGATTGAAGCTTTCTTT
CAISATGIEAFF
>TRBJ1-5|TRBV15|-|-
TGTGCCACCAGCAGAGGGGGCCTCGTGAATAGCAATCAGCCCCAGCATTTT
CATSRGGLVNSNQPQHF
>TRBJ2-4|TRBV5-1|-|-
TGCGCCAGCAGCCTGGGCCCCCCAGAAAACATTCAGTACTTC
CASSLGPPENIQYF